This T cell receptor (beta chain) was identified in a study of blood T cell repertoires in COVID-19. On the study more broadly: Sites in the United States, Italy and Spain provided acute and convalescent COVID-19 samples. Sources were T cells, B-cell-depleted T cells, or PBMCs; the material itself was cDNA or gDNA.

CDR3 length equals 15 residues. Trimming removed 7 bases from V and 4 bases from J, with 16 bases in between. Germline CDR1 SNHLY, CDR2 FYNNEI. As originally analysed: For nucleated cells, counts were estimated from reference gene primer amplification. Sequenced by immunoSEQ multiplex PCR; TCRdb stores in-frame clones only, minus some. V, J and clone size derive from that table, while D and trimming were established from the DNA sequence. The profile shows approximately 250,000 clones, 80% to 90% of them singletons. Sequencing was done on a sample of peripheral blood. This TCR derives from a man between 45 and 60 years old with acute or convalescent COVID-19. This chain joins TRBV2 and TRBJ2-2, with D perhaps TRBD1 (5 bases). Here the CDR3 reads CASNLLGQSTGELFF. The CDR3 DNA is TGTGCCAGCAACCTATTGGGGCAGTCCACCGGGGAGCTGTTTTTT. The variable domain in full, completed from reference TRBV2 and TRBJ2-2, reads EPEVTQTPSHQVTQMGQEVILRCVPISNHLYFYWYRQILGQKVEFLVSFYNNEISEKSEIFDDQFSVERPDGSNFTLKIRSTKLEDSAMYFCASNLLGQSTGELFFGEGSRLTVL.